The next 19 T cell receptor beta chains were all read from a single sample in a study of OX40 agonist ivuxolimab in advanced cancers. Library creation used the immunoSEQ multiplex PCR assay. The table comes from immuneACCESS by way of TCRdb, which keeps in-frame sequences with V and J called. Part of the clones is missing from these tables; in studies checked, under half for an unresolved V gene and the rest for unknown reasons. This sample holds tens of thousands of clones; less than 90% were observed only once. Of the sample, roughly 15% is held by the ten largest clones. The sample consisted of CD4+ or CD8+ T cells sorted from blood, taken in a trial of the OX40 agonist ivuxolimab. The source of these receptors is an adult with an advanced solid tumor such as melanoma, head and neck, liver or kidney cancer.

The chain employs TRBV4-3 and TRBJ2-7, with 10 bases identical to TRBD1. Trimming cost V 1 base and J 6 bases; bases outside gene matches: 15. The CDR3 is 18 amino acids. Germline-derived CDR1 and CDR2 are LGHNA and YSLEER. The DNA of the CDR3 is TGCGCCAGCAGCCAAGCCAACCGGGGGGACAGGGGTAAGGGCGAGCAGTACTTC. This gives the protein CASSQANRGDRGKGEQYF.

V and J are TRBV5-5 and TRBJ2-3, with a tentative D call TRBD1 (6 bases). This CDR3 region has 15 residues. V lost 0 bases to trimming and J lost 2 bases, with 10 bases between them. Germline V lookup: CDR1 SGHKS, CDR2 YYEKEE (reference sequence). The CDR3 DNA follows: TGTGCCAGCAGCTTGGCGGGACACCCCACAGATACGCAGTATTTT. Its protein product is CASSLAGHPTDTQYF.

V is TRBV6-5 and J is TRBJ2-1; 8 bases are a match to TRBD2. V gave up 1 base and J gave up 4 bases; unmatched junction bases: 3. In germline, CDR1 is MNHEY, CDR2 SVGAGI. The CDR3 has 15 amino acids. The CDR3 bases are TGTGCCAGCAGTTACTACGGGGGGGGTTACAATGAGCAGTTCTTC. Amino acids: CASSYYGGGYNEQFF.

The genes are TRBV5-5 and TRBJ2-7; perhaps D is TRBD1 or TRBD2 (5 bases each). Trimming pared 4 bases from V and 3 bases from J, leaving 11 bases between. This CDR3 comprises 13 residues. Per the germline V gene, CDR1 is SGHKS and CDR2 is YYEKEE (reference sequence). The CDR3 region is CASSLQGDYEQYF. DNA of the CDR3: TGTGCCAGCAGCCTGCAGGGAGACTACGAGCAGTACTTC.

The V call is TRBV4-1, the J call TRBJ2-2; D perhaps matches TRBD2 (7 bases). The length of the CDR3 is 16 residues. Germline lookup yields CDR1 MGHRA and CDR2 YSYEKL. With 0 bases removed from V and 6 bases from J, the gap between germline ends came to 14 bases. The CDR3 is CASSQEIQGGSGELFF. The CDR3, as DNA: TGCGCCAGCAGCCAAGAGATACAGGGAGGGTCCGGGGAGCTGTTTTTT.

The chain combines TRBV6-5 with TRBJ2-3, with D perhaps matching TRBD2 (5 bases). Germline V lookup: CDR1 MNHEY, CDR2 SVGAGI. Trimming left V 3 bases short and J 1 base short, with 8 bases between. CDR3 length equals 14 residues. In DNA, the CDR3 is TGTGCCAGCAGTTATGGAGCGGGCACAGATACGCAGTATTTT. This translates into CASSYGAGTDTQYF.

The gene calls are TRBV7-8 and TRBJ1-1; no reliable D call. In germline, CDR1 is SGHVS, CDR2 FQNEAQ. With 1 base removed from V and 1 base from J, the gap between germline ends came to 7 bases. The CDR3 loop spans 14 amino acids. CDR3 region: CASSLVPSNTEAFF. CDR3 sequence (DNA): TGTGCCAGCAGCTTAGTACCCTCGAACACTGAAGCTTTCTTT.

V is TRBV29-1 and J is TRBJ2-5; 8 bases match TRBD2. Germline V CDR1 and CDR2: SQVTM, ANQGSEA. The V segment lost 5 bases and the J segment 5 bases; nucleotides outside the gene matches: 7. This CDR3 contains 13 residues. The CDR3 region has the DNA TGCAGCGTTCCCGGGACTAGAAGGGAGACCCAGTACTTC. It translates to CSVPGTRRETQYF.

Judged by abundance, this clone is medium-sized. This chain uses TRBV9 with TRBJ2-1; D perhaps matches TRBD2 (6 bases). V was shortened by 2 bases and J by 5 bases, with 17 bases between the two germline ends. Germline V gene lookup returns CDR1 SGDLS and CDR2 YYNGEE. This CDR3 comprises 16 residues. CDR3 nucleotides: TGTGCCAGCAGCGTGGGGGGACGCGGGTCCAACAATGAGCAGTTCTTC. Residues: CASSVGGRGSNNEQFF.

V is TRBV6-5 and J is TRBJ2-3; TRBD1 might be the D (6 bases). The CDR3 has 15 residues. Germline V gene sequence: CDR1 MNHEY, CDR2 SVGAGI. V shed 1 base and J shed 4 bases, with 12 bases lying between them. CDR3 coding DNA: TGTGCCAGCAGTTACTTCACAGGGTCGTCAGATACGCAGTATTTT. Translated, it gives CASSYFTGSSDTQYF.

V and J are TRBV19 and TRBJ2-7; 12 nucleotides line up with TRBD1. Germline V gene data show CDR1 as LNHDA and CDR2 as SQIVND (reference sequence). The J segment lost 2 bases and the V segment lost 9 bases, leaving 14 bases of the junction unmatched. The CDR3 spans 17 residues. The CDR3 loop is CASAWGTGGYQAYEQYF. CDR3 DNA: TGTGCCAGCGCCTGGGGGACAGGGGGCTACCAAGCCTACGAGCAGTACTTC.

CDR3 sequence (DNA): TGTGCCAGCAGCCAGCTCAGTAGCTACTATGGCTACACCTTC. It is translated as CASSQLSSYYGYTF. The chain carries TRBV28 and TRBJ1-2; no reliable D call. CDR3 length: 14 residues. The V gene lost 6 bases and the J gene lost 3 bases, with 14 bases spanning the gap. The germline CDR1 and CDR2 sequences are MDHEN and SYDVKM.

The rearrangement links TRBV4-2 to TRBJ1-5; D not certain. The germline V gene encodes CDR1 LGHNA and CDR2 YNFKEQ. V was trimmed by 0 bases and J by 4 bases, leaving 16 bases between them. The CDR3 consists of 17 residues. The CDR3 bases are TGTGCCAGCAGCCAAGAATTGGCTCCCGACGGTAATCAGCCCCAGCATTTT. Translation: CASSQELAPDGNQPQHF.

The chain employs TRBV11-2 and TRBJ2-5; TRBD2 agrees at 9 bases. J lost 4 bases, V lost 5 bases, and 8 bases had no gene match. CDR3 length: 15 amino acids. Germline-derived CDR1 and CDR2 are SGHAT and FQNNGV. CDR3 in amino acids: CASSVGTSIGETQYF. In DNA form, the CDR3 reads TGTGCCAGCAGCGTCGGGACTAGCATCGGAGAGACCCAGTACTTC.

The chain recombines TRBV11-3 with TRBJ2-2, with 7 bases lining up with TRBD1. This CDR3 region has 17 residues. Per germline, CDR1 SGHNT and CDR2 YENEEA. With 5 bases clipped from V and 5 bases from J, the junction kept 14 bases outside the gene matches. CDR3 loop: CASSQGPWTGTTGELFF. CDR3 nucleotides: TGTGCCAGCAGCCAGGGGCCGTGGACAGGAACGACCGGGGAGCTGTTTTTT.

The V gene is TRBV4-3, the J gene TRBJ1-2, with D perhaps matching TRBD1 (6 bases). CDR3 length: 16 amino acids. The germline V and J ends were trimmed by 0 bases and 2 bases, with 13 bases remaining between them. Per the germline V gene, CDR1 is LGHNA and CDR2 is YSLEER. In DNA form, the CDR3 reads TGCGCCAGCAGCCAAGATCTTAGCAGGGGAAACTATGGCTACACCTTC. Protein sequence: CASSQDLSRGNYGYTF.

The V call is TRBV5-4, the J call TRBJ2-2, with D uncertain. The CDR3 sequence is 13 residues long. The germline CDR1 and CDR2 sequences are SGHNT and YYREEE (reference sequence). V dropped 6 bases and J dropped 3 bases, with 9 bases sitting between them. The CDR3 bases are TGTGCCAGCACCCCAATAGACACCGGGGAGCTGTTTTTT. Its translation is CASTPIDTGELFF.

The chain combines TRBV10-3 with TRBJ2-1; TRBD1 aligns across 9 bases. This CDR3 spans 13 amino acids. Germline lookup yields CDR1 ENHRY and CDR2 SYGVKD. V lost 4 bases and J lost 6; bases outside the gene matches: 1. In DNA form, the CDR3 reads TGTGCCATCAGTGTACAGGGGGCCAATGAGCAGTTCTTC. It is translated as CAISVQGANEQFF.

As to this clone: The germline gene is not matched at one end of the junction; a read error may be the cause. V and J are TRBV29-1 and TRBJ2-3; D not resolved. CDR3 size: 10 residues. Germline CDR1 reads SQVTM; CDR2 reads ANQGSEA. In nucleotides, the CDR3 is TGCAGCGTCGCGGCCGATAGGCAGTATTTT. It encodes CSVAADRQYF.